One and the same sample provided the 28 T cell receptor beta chains below, sequenced in a study of blood T cell repertoires in COVID-19. The table came from immunoSEQ multiplex PCR; TCRdb's copy has only in-frame clones and leaves some out. Among 200,000 to 300,000 clones listed, about 87% were seen once. Sequenced material: peripheral blood. These receptors were taken from a woman aged 55-70 years with COVID-19, enrolled during active disease.

CDR3 DNA: TGCGCCAGCAGCCAAGAGAGGACAGGGTTTGGAGAAGCTTTCTTT. Translating gives CASSQERTGFGEAFF. The V gene is TRBV4-1, the J gene TRBJ1-1; 8 bases match TRBD1. The V gene's germline CDR1 is MGHRA and CDR2 YSYEKL. CDR3 size: 15 residues. The V segment lost 0 bases and the J segment 8 bases; nucleotides outside the gene matches: 8.

The J gene is TRBJ2-5, the V gene TRBV28; 12 bases match TRBD2. This CDR3 is built from 17 residues. CDR1 is MDHEN and CDR2 is SYDVKM in the germline V gene. Losses at the gene ends were 7 bases for V and 6 bases for J; bases not matched to a gene: 15. CDR3 protein: CASNIGTTSGSGKTQYF. The CDR3 nucleotides read TGTGCCAGCAATATAGGGACGACTAGCGGGAGTGGGAAGACCCAGTACTTC.

The chain employs TRBV7-8 and TRBJ1-3; 8 bases are a match to TRBD1. Germline assignment: CDR1 SGHVS and CDR2 FQNEAQ. CDR3 length: 17 residues. The J segment lost 3 bases and the V segment lost 3 bases, leaving 10 bases of the junction unmatched. CDR3 in amino acids: CASSFGRGQGGGNTIYF. CDR3 DNA: TGTGCCAGCAGCTTTGGAAGAGGACAGGGAGGTGGAAACACCATATATTTT.

The CDR3 bases are TGTGCCAGCAGTTACCGGCGGGGAGATATCCAAGAGACCCAGTACTTC. Translation: CASSYRRGDIQETQYF. This chain connects TRBV6-2 or TRBV6-3 to TRBJ2-5, with D maybe TRBD2 (6 bases). This CDR3 contains 16 residues. V lost 2 bases to trimming and J lost 1 base, with 14 bases between them. CDR1 is MNHEY and CDR2 is SVGEGT in the germline V gene.

The DNA of the CDR3 is TGTGCCAGCAGCCGTCTCTCACAGGATTTAGTACTTATGAACACTGAAGCTTTCTTT. It yields the protein CASSRLSQDLVLMNTEAFF. The rearrangement links TRBV3-1 (or the pseudogene TRBV3-2) to TRBJ1-1; TRBD1 might be the D (5 bases). Germline V gives CDR1 LGHDT, CDR2 YNNKEL (reference sequence). The CDR3 runs to 19 residues. Trimming pared 4 bases from V and 0 bases from J, leaving 24 bases between.

The chain employs TRBV10-2 and TRBJ1-5; tentative D call: TRBD1 (5 bases). CDR1 is WSHSY, CDR2 SAAADI, per germline. The CDR3 contains 14 residues. Trimming left V 3 bases short and J 2 bases short, with 8 bases between. CDR3 in amino acids: CASSDKQGNQPQHF. The CDR3 DNA sequence: TGCGCCAGCAGTGATAAACAGGGCAATCAGCCCCAGCATTTT.

This sequence joins TRBV19 and TRBJ1-2; D is perhaps TRBD1 (6 bases). Germline loops: CDR1 LNHDA, CDR2 SQIVND (reference sequence). The germline V and J ends were trimmed by 1 base and 2 bases, with 8 bases remaining between them. There are 14 residues in the CDR3. CDR3 bases: TGTGCCAGTAGTATAGTCGGACAGAACTATGGCTACACCTTC. It translates to CASSIVGQNYGYTF.

This chain joins TRBV6-5 and TRBJ2-1, with TRBD2 identical over 7 bases. Germline V CDR1 and CDR2: MNHEY, SVGAGI. CDR3 length: 13 residues. Unmatched junction bases numbered 5, after V lost 8 bases and J lost 4 bases. CDR3 sequence reads: CASRGESYNEQFF. CDR3 bases: TGTGCCAGCCGGGGGGAGAGTTACAATGAGCAGTTCTTC.

The rearrangement joins TRBV18 to TRBJ2-5, with D possibly TRBD1 on 5 matching bases. V was cut by 1 base and J by 6 bases, with 18 bases left in between. The CDR3 consists of 16 residues. CDR1 and CDR2 (germline): KGHSH, LQKENI. The CDR3 nucleotides are TGTGCCAGCTCACCACAAATACAGGTGGGCTTGCAGACCCAGTACTTC. Protein product: CASSPQIQVGLQTQYF.

Concerning this clone: One end of the junction is discordant with germline, which a read error may explain. This chain links TRBV18 with TRBJ1-1; maybe TRBD1 (5 bases). Per germline, CDR1 KGHSH and CDR2 LQKENI. There are 13 residues in the CDR3. CDR3 amino acids: CASSVRQNPEAFF. The CDR3 bases are TGTGCCAGCTCAGTAAGACAGAACCCTGAAGCTTTCTTT.

This clone was counted only a few times. The chain recombines TRBV6-2 or TRBV6-3 with TRBJ2-7; D is unclear. Trimming removed 0 bases at V and 2 bases at J, with 8 bases between. The germline V gene encodes CDR1 MNHEY and CDR2 SVGEGT. CDR3 length equals 14 residues. CDR3: CASSYSGRTYEQYF. The DNA of the CDR3 is TGTGCCAGCAGTTACTCAGGCAGGACCTACGAGCAGTACTTC.

The V and J genes are TRBV5-1 and TRBJ1-2; 8 bases are shared with TRBD1. This CDR3 contains 14 residues. Germline CDR1 reads SGHRS; CDR2 reads YFSETQ. Trimming removed 4 bases from V and 7 bases from J; junction bases left unmatched: 9. In nucleotides, the CDR3 is TGCGCCAGCAGCGCATTCAGGGGGCAGGGTGGCTACACCTTC. This gives the protein CASSAFRGQGGYTF.

The chain couples TRBV6-5 to TRBJ2-7; a possible D gene is TRBD1 (7 bases). Germline V gene data show CDR1 as MNHEY and CDR2 as SVGAGI. V gave up 2 bases and J gave up 6 bases, with 11 bases separating them. This CDR3 has 13 residues. CDR3: CASSYGGTAEQYF. CDR3 nucleotide sequence: TGTGCCAGCAGTTACGGGGGGACAGCCGAGCAGTACTTC.

This chain uses TRBV7-8 with TRBJ2-5, with D unresolved. This CDR3 region has 14 residues. CDR1 is SGHVS and CDR2 is FQNEAQ in the germline V gene. The germline V and J ends were trimmed by 4 bases and 3 bases, with 12 bases remaining between them. The DNA of the CDR3 is TGTGCCAGCAGCTCCAGTCTAGGAAAAGAGACCCAGTACTTC. Its translation: CASSSSLGKETQYF.

The genes are TRBV24-1 and TRBJ2-3; D possibly corresponds to TRBD2 (6 bases). Germline V lookup: CDR1 KGHDR, CDR2 SFDVKD. V lost 4 bases and J lost 0, with 13 bases in between. The CDR3 has 16 residues. CDR3 amino acids: CATSDPRELSTDTQYF. The CDR3 coding sequence is TGTGCCACCAGTGACCCCCGGGAGTTAAGCACAGATACGCAGTATTTT.

The V and J genes are TRBV5-4 and TRBJ1-1; 8 bases agree with TRBD1. The germline V gene has CDR1 SGHNT and CDR2 YYREEE (reference sequence). With V trimmed by 4 bases and J by 0 bases, 5 bases remained unmatched. The CDR3 runs 15 residues. The chain's CDR3 is CASSRDRSMNTEAFF. The CDR3, as DNA: TGTGCCAGCAGCCGGGACAGGAGCATGAACACTGAAGCTTTCTTT.

The gene calls are TRBV6-5 and TRBJ1-2, with D uncertain. Trimming removed 5 bases at V and 4 bases at J, with 11 bases between. The CDR3 has 13 amino acids. Germline V CDR1 and CDR2: MNHEY, SVGAGI. The CDR3 loop is CASSTRLIYGYTF. CDR3 nucleotides: TGTGCCAGCAGTACACGACTGATCTATGGCTACACCTTC.

The J gene is TRBJ1-4, the V gene TRBV5-1; no clear D. Germline V CDR1 and CDR2: SGHRS, YFSETQ. The V and J ends lost 4 bases and 7 bases respectively, with 14 bases between them. CDR3 length: 14 amino acids. CDR3 protein: CASSRDSLTEKLFF. In DNA, the CDR3 is TGCGCCAGCAGCCGAGACTCACTTACTGAAAAACTGTTTTTT.

The gene calls are TRBV6-6 and TRBJ2-3; TRBD1 aligns across 8 bases. The CDR3 spans 15 residues. V lost 0 bases to trimming and J lost 6 bases; unmatched junction nucleotides: 5. Germline V CDR1 and CDR2: MNHNY, SVGAGI (reference sequence). The CDR3 region has the DNA TGTGCCAGCAGTTACTCTGACAGGGGTTGGGATACGCAGTATTTT. It specifies CASSYSDRGWDTQYF.

The chain has TRBV27 and TRBJ2-1; TRBD2 matches at 11 bases. Trimming at V came to 5 bases and at J to 4 bases, leaving 7 bases not matched to a gene. CDR1 and CDR2 from the germline V gene are MNHEY and SMNVEV (reference sequence). There are 16 residues in the CDR3. CDR3 protein: CASSRPLAGGYNEQFF. CDR3 DNA: TGTGCCAGCAGTCGCCCCCTAGCGGGAGGTTACAATGAGCAGTTCTTC.

The chain has TRBV30 and TRBJ2-7; 7 bases fit TRBD2. CDR1 and CDR2 from the germline V gene are GTSNPN and SVGIG (reference sequence). The CDR3 sequence is 12 residues long. V shed 5 bases, J shed 5 bases, and the junction held 6 bases outside the gene matches. The CDR3 region has the DNA TGTGCCTGGGGCCCCAGCGGGAACGAGCAGTACTTC. Protein: CAWGPSGNEQYF.

This clone was seen only once. The chain uses TRBV11-2 and TRBJ1-4; D remains ambiguous. The CDR3 runs 14 residues. From germline, CDR1 is SGHAT and CDR2 FQNNGV. The V end lost 0 bases, the J end lost 13 bases, and 15 bases lay between the germline ends. The CDR3, as DNA: TGTGCCAGCAGCTTAGATAGGCAGGCGCTCCCACTGTTTTTT. This sequence encodes CASSLDRQALPLFF.

The chain carries TRBV27 and TRBJ2-3; 7 bases agree with TRBD2. Germline V gene lookup returns CDR1 MNHEY and CDR2 SMNVEV (reference sequence). J lost 6 bases, V lost 5 bases, and 11 bases had no gene match. The CDR3 has 15 residues. CDR3 residues: CASSPGTNLLDTQYF. The CDR3 nucleotides are TGTGCCAGCAGTCCTGGGACTAACCTCCTCGATACGCAGTATTTT.

This clone was detected once. The chain uses TRBV12-5 and TRBJ1-1; TRBD1 is a possible D gene (5 bases). Germline lookup yields CDR1 LGHNT and CDR2 FRNRAP. The CDR3 covers 14 residues. V was cut by 7 bases and J by 5 bases, with 17 bases left in between. Written as DNA, the CDR3 is TGTGCTAGTGTTCTACAGCCGGGGGTGACTGAAGCTTTCTTT. Encoded protein: CASVLQPGVTEAFF.

This chain links TRBV19 with TRBJ2-1; TRBD2 is a possible D gene (5 bases). CDR1 LNHDA and CDR2 SQIVND come from the germline V gene (reference sequence). The length of the CDR3 is 15 residues. With 3 bases removed from V and 0 bases from J, the gap between germline ends came to 9 bases. The CDR3: CASSMETNSYNEQFF. The DNA for the CDR3 is TGTGCCAGTAGTATGGAGACTAACTCCTACAATGAGCAGTTCTTC.

The gene calls are TRBV4-2 and TRBJ2-1; D is ambiguous. The germline V and J ends were trimmed by 3 bases and 0 bases, with 12 bases remaining between them. The germline V gene encodes CDR1 LGHNA and CDR2 YNFKEQ. The CDR3 sequence is 16 residues long. The CDR3 region is CASSHLQGDSYNEQFF. The CDR3, as DNA: TGTGCCAGCAGCCACCTCCAAGGAGACTCCTACAATGAGCAGTTCTTC.

V gene TRBV20-1 combines with J gene TRBJ1-5; TRBD1 is a possible D gene (5 bases). The CDR3 totals 13 residues. V was clipped by 3 bases and J by 4 bases, with 10 bases between them. Per the germline V gene, CDR1 is DFQATT and CDR2 is SNEGSKA (reference sequence). In DNA form, the CDR3 reads TGCAGTGCTAGTGTTGGGGGGAATCAGCCCCAGCATTTT. It yields the protein CSASVGGNQPQHF.

The V and J genes are TRBV6-2 or TRBV6-3 and TRBJ1-5, with D possibly being TRBD1 (5 bases). V was pared by 0 bases and J by 2 bases, with 8 bases between. CDR1 MNHEY and CDR2 SVGEGT come from the germline V gene. The CDR3 spans 15 residues. The CDR3: CASSYSGGGNQPQHF. In DNA, the CDR3 is TGTGCCAGCAGTTACTCCGGGGGAGGCAATCAGCCCCAGCATTTT.